This T cell receptor (beta chain) is from a study of vaccination and CD4 T cells after COVID-19. Turning to the study itself: Every culture used as a control got a CEFX pool, an HIV-1 Nef pool, or no peptide.

Points on this clonotype: Its specificity is not known.

The treatment here: approximately 11-day PBMC culture with coronavirus spike peptide pools or control peptides (ViraFEST assay). ViraFEST stimulated the growth of antigen-specific T cells using peptide pools and subsequently profiled their TCRs by sequencing. Whole-study findings and limits: Within the convalescent patients, spike mono-reactivity was found in 304 of 307 vaccine-specific clones. Relatively small numbers of convalescent patients were studied, with no early post-infection timepoints included.

An Oncomine TCR Beta short-read assay was used to sequence the DNA from cultured CD4+ T cells. TCRdb reanalysed the PCR reads using MiXCR and keeps one entry per CDR3 protein. The data show over 9,000 distinct CDR3 sequences, with 35% to 50% seen just once and around 29% held by the top ten. Germline V gene data show CDR1 as MNHNS and CDR2 as SASEGT. With 7 bases removed from V and 2 bases from J, the gap between germline ends came to 6 bases. This CDR3 is 13 amino acids long. The clonotype was recovered from a human donor who had recovered from COVID-19. V and J are TRBV6-1 and TRBJ2-6; D gene unclear. Material for sequencing was CD4+ T cells from blood, cultured in vitro. The CDR3 region is CASNPPGANVLTF. The CDR3 DNA reads TGTGCCAGCAACCCTCCTGGGGCCAACGTCCTGACTTTC.